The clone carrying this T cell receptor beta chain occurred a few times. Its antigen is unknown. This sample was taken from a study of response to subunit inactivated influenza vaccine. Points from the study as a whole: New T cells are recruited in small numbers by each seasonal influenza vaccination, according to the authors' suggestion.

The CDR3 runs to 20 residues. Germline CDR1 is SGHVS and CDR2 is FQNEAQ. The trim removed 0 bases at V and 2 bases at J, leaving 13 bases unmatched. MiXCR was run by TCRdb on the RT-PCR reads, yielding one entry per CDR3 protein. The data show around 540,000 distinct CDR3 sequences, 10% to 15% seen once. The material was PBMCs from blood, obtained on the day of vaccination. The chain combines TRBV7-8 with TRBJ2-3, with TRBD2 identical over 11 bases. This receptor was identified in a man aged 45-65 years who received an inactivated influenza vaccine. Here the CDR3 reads CASSLAGSPSGGPFTDTQYF. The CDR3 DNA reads TGTGCCAGCAGCTTAGCAGGGAGTCCTAGCGGGGGGCCGTTCACAGATACGCAGTATTTT.